These T cell receptor beta chains were read from a single sample in a study of OX40 agonist ivuxolimab in advanced cancers. TCRdb keeps only in-frame clones here, not all; method: immunoSEQ multiplex PCR. This sample has tens of thousands of clones, with 85% to 90% found just once. The source was CD4+ or CD8+ T cells sorted from blood, collected in a trial of the OX40 agonist ivuxolimab. These receptors were collected from an adult with an advanced solid tumor such as melanoma, head and neck, liver or kidney cancer. The CDR3 runs from the conserved cysteine through the conserved F or W. Fields, in order: V gene, clone size, J gene, CDR3 protein. The size entry is marked missing in some rows and otherwise reads once, few, many or a size class.

v_gene: TRBV7-2
abundance: .
j_gene: TRBJ2-1
CDR3aa: CASSLIGDSRLNEQFF

v_gene: TRBV15
abundance: .
j_gene: TRBJ2-3
CDR3aa: CATSREFLTDTQYF

v_gene: TRBV7-2
abundance: .
j_gene: TRBJ2-2
CDR3aa: CATPRTSGRSGELFF

v_gene: TRBV7-3
abundance: .
j_gene: TRBJ2-1
CDR3aa: CASSLMGITPNEQFF

v_gene: TRBV6-1
abundance: .
j_gene: TRBJ1-5
CDR3aa: CASIAGNNQPQHF

v_gene: TRBV5-1
abundance: .
j_gene: TRBJ2-3
CDR3aa: CASSLQTASTDTQYF

v_gene: TRBV18
abundance: .
j_gene: TRBJ1-5
CDR3aa: CASSPLGDINQPQHF

v_gene: TRBV6-4
abundance: .
j_gene: TRBJ1-1
CDR3aa: CASSQDLGFEAFF

v_gene: TRBV7-2
abundance: .
j_gene: TRBJ2-7
CDR3aa: CASSLLGTGTGFSYEQYF

v_gene: TRBV7-9
abundance: .
j_gene: TRBJ2-1
CDR3aa: CASSMGLAGYNEQFF

v_gene: TRBV9
abundance: once
j_gene: TRBJ2-7
CDR3aa: CASSVGGWWYEQYF

v_gene: TRBV6-1
abundance: .
j_gene: TRBJ1-1
CDR3aa: CASTPGQGYSTEAFF

v_gene: TRBV4-2
abundance: once
j_gene: TRBJ2-1
CDR3aa: CASSPSPGRSYNEQFF

v_gene: TRBV19
abundance: .
j_gene: TRBJ2-1
CDR3aa: CASGQQTGGSYNEQFF

v_gene: TRBV7-3
abundance: .
j_gene: TRBJ2-2
CDR3aa: CASSLMGPGELFF

v_gene: TRBV7-9
abundance: .
j_gene: TRBJ2-1
CDR3aa: CASSNSGRAEFF

v_gene: TRBV5-1
abundance: few
j_gene: TRBJ1-3
CDR3aa: CASSGGTGNTIYF

v_gene: TRBV7-9
abundance: once
j_gene: TRBJ1-5
CDR3aa: CASSDSGTGVQPQHF

v_gene: TRBV14
abundance: .
j_gene: TRBJ2-7
CDR3aa: CASSPGRGGEQYF

v_gene: TRBV15
abundance: .
j_gene: TRBJ1-3
CDR3aa: CATSRDRGPSGNTIYF

v_gene: TRBV7-7
abundance: .
j_gene: TRBJ2-3
CDR3aa: CASSLGGSPDTQYF

v_gene: TRBV28
abundance: .
j_gene: TRBJ2-3
CDR3aa: CASRPGTGLDTQYF

v_gene: TRBV18
abundance: .
j_gene: TRBJ2-7
CDR3aa: CASSRGQGHEQYF

v_gene: TRBV30
abundance: .
j_gene: TRBJ1-1
CDR3aa: CAWNLEMNTEAFF

v_gene: TRBV7-7
abundance: .
j_gene: TRBJ2-5
CDR3aa: CASSLNRGQETQYF

v_gene: TRBV5-1
abundance: medium-sized
j_gene: TRBJ2-1
CDR3aa: CASSLPLGRAGDEQFF

v_gene: TRBV19
abundance: .
j_gene: TRBJ2-5
CDR3aa: CASIPPKETQYF

v_gene: TRBV7-9
abundance: .
j_gene: TRBJ1-1
CDR3aa: CASSFDSEAFF

v_gene: TRBV6-6
abundance: .
j_gene: TRBJ1-2
CDR3aa: CASSYERYYGYTF

v_gene: TRBV10-1
abundance: few
j_gene: TRBJ1-2
CDR3aa: CASTTVDYGYTF

v_gene: TRBV11-3
abundance: .
j_gene: TRBJ2-2
CDR3aa: CASSLSGGYTGELFF

v_gene: TRBV18
abundance: .
j_gene: TRBJ2-1
CDR3aa: CASSPGVLRYNEQFF

v_gene: TRBV19
abundance: .
j_gene: TRBJ1-5
CDR3aa: CATRVIWANQPQHF

v_gene: TRBV28
abundance: .
j_gene: TRBJ1-3
CDR3aa: CASSLPLTVSGNTIYF

v_gene: TRBV6-5
abundance: once
j_gene: TRBJ2-7
CDR3aa: CASSYGGGGAYEQYF

v_gene: TRBV4-3
abundance: once
j_gene: TRBJ1-5
CDR3aa: CASSQEEGNQPQHF